This T cell receptor (beta chain) was obtained from a study of blood T cell repertoires in COVID-19. Study details: Both acute and convalescent COVID-19 samples were obtained from the United States, Italy and Spain. PBMCs, B-cell-depleted T cells, or T cells were the source of the cDNA or gDNA that made up the material.

Recovered Cohort 3 donors showed two negative PCRs, clearance, or symptom resolution. V was trimmed by 3 bases and J by 15 bases, leaving 15 bases between them. Germline values: CDR1 MNHEY, CDR2 SMNVEV (reference sequence). The CDR3 is 12 amino acids. Source study methods: Amplification with reference gene primers provided the estimates of nucleated cell counts. Assay used: immunoSEQ multiplex PCR; TCRdb lists only in-frame clones, some missing. From that table come the V and J calls and clone size; the DNA was used to work out D and trimming. The data contain 200,000 to 300,000 clones, around nine tenths of them singletons.

The source of this sequence is a woman aged 18-29 years who had recovered from COVID-19. Sequenced: PBMCs or T cells enriched from blood (not recorded which). The chain carries TRBV27 and TRBJ2-1; D ambiguous. The CDR3 protein is CASSFRHTRLFF. The CDR3 nucleotides read TGTGCCAGCAGTTTCCGACACACCCGCCTGTTCTTC.